Listed below are T cell receptor beta chains from one sample, sequenced in a study of T cell changes during pregnancy in multiple sclerosis. Only in-frame clones appear in the TCRdb table, and some are missing; sequencing was by immunoSEQ multiplex PCR. The sample has approximately 60,000 clones; about 91% are singletons. This specimen consisted of peripheral blood, obtained before pregnancy. The source of these receptors is a female donor with multiple sclerosis, enrolled in a pregnancy study. Each CDR3 is given with its conserved first and last residue. Fields, in order: D gene, J gene, V gene, CDR3 DNA, CDR3 protein. D genes are given only for firm matches.

>TRBD1|TRBJ1-4|TRBV7-2
TGTGCCAGCAGCCCCGACAGGGGGCCTGTTGAAAAACTGTTTTTT
CASSPDRGPVEKLFF
>TRBD2|TRBJ2-3|TRBV7-9
TGTGCCAGCAGCTCTATGACTAGCGGGGAGGCAGATACGCAGTATTTT
CASSSMTSGEADTQYF
>-|TRBJ1-5|TRBV6-6
TGTGCCAGCAGTTCGGGGGGGAGCAATCAGCCCCAGCATTTT
CASSSGGSNQPQHF
>-|TRBJ1-5|TRBV12-1
TGTGCCAGCAGCTTTCCTCAGGGGGCAAGTAGCAATCAGCCCCAGCATTTT
CASSFPQGASSNQPQHF
>TRBD2|TRBJ2-1|TRBV7-8
TGTGCCAGCAGCCCTGGCATAGCGGGGGTATACAATGAGCAGTTCTTC
CASSPGIAGVYNEQFF
>-|TRBJ1-1|TRBV7-3
TGTGCCAGCGGGAGGGGGGCCGGGGACACTGAAGCTTTCTTT
CASGRGAGDTEAFF
>-|TRBJ1-5|TRBV27
TGTGCCACGGGGGGTGGGGGTAATCAGCCCCAGCATTTT
CATGGGGNQPQHF
>TRBD2|TRBJ2-1|TRBV2
TGTGCCAGCAGCTCCGACCCCACCTCTGGTAGCGGGGATTACAATGAGCAGTTCTTC
CASSSDPTSGSGDYNEQFF
>-|TRBJ2-5|TRBV4-2
TGTGCCAGCAGCCAGCTTCCAGGGCCTACCCCCCCCCAGTACTTC
CASSQLPGPTPPQYF
>-|TRBJ1-5|TRBV10-3
TGTGCCATCAGTGAGTTTGTTTCAGGGGCCCCAAGCAATCAGCCCCAGCATTTT
CAISEFVSGAPSNQPQHF
>TRBD2|TRBJ2-3|TRBV30
TGTGCCTGGAGTGTTGGGGTTTCCGGCGGGGGGCAAGATACGCAGTATTTT
CAWSVGVSGGGQDTQYF
>TRBD2|TRBJ2-7|TRBV6-1
TGTGCCAGCAGTGAGAGCGGGGGGGGCTCTCGCGAGCAGTACTTC
CASSESGGGSREQYF
>-|TRBJ1-5|TRBV6-5
TGTGCCAGCAGTCCTGTCGGGGGGGATCAGCCCCAGCATTTT
CASSPVGGDQPQHF
>-|TRBJ2-1|TRBV9
TGTGCCAGCAGCGTAGCTGGGAGGGGGGGCCACAATGAGCAGTTCTTC
CASSVAGRGGHNEQFF
>TRBD1|TRBJ1-6|TRBV5-4
TGTGCCAGCAGCCAGGACAGGGGGCTTTCACCCCTCCACTTT
CASSQDRGLSPLHF
>TRBD1|TRBJ2-7|TRBV4-2
TGTGCCAGCAGCCAAGTCGACAGGGGTGTCCACGAGCAGTACTTC
CASSQVDRGVHEQYF
>TRBD2|TRBJ2-2|TRBV6-1
TGTGCCAGCAGGGAAGCGGGGCTCCACACCGGGGAGCTGTTTTTT
CASREAGLHTGELFF
>-|TRBJ1-4|TRBV6-6
TGTGCCAGCGGGAGGGGGGGTGATGATGAAAAACTGTTTTTT
CASGRGGDDEKLFF
>TRBD1|TRBJ1-2|TRBV11-2
TGTGCCAGCAGCCTCGACAGGGTTGGGACCTATGGCTACACCTTC
CASSLDRVGTYGYTF
>TRBD2|TRBJ2-1|TRBV6-6
TGTGCCAGCAGTTCCCCTGGGGGGGTATCCTACAATGAGCAGTTCTTC
CASSSPGGVSYNEQFF
>TRBD2|TRBJ2-3|TRBV19
TGTGCCAGTAGTATTCGACTAGCGGGGAGAGGAGATACGCAGTATTTT
CASSIRLAGRGDTQYF
>-|TRBJ1-1|TRBV7-2
TGTGCCAGCAGCTGGGAGGTCACTGAAGCTTTCTTT
CASSWEVTEAFF
>TRBD2|TRBJ2-7|TRBV7-3
TGTGCCAGCAGCCTGACTAGCGGGGGCGACGAGCAGTACTTC
CASSLTSGGDEQYF